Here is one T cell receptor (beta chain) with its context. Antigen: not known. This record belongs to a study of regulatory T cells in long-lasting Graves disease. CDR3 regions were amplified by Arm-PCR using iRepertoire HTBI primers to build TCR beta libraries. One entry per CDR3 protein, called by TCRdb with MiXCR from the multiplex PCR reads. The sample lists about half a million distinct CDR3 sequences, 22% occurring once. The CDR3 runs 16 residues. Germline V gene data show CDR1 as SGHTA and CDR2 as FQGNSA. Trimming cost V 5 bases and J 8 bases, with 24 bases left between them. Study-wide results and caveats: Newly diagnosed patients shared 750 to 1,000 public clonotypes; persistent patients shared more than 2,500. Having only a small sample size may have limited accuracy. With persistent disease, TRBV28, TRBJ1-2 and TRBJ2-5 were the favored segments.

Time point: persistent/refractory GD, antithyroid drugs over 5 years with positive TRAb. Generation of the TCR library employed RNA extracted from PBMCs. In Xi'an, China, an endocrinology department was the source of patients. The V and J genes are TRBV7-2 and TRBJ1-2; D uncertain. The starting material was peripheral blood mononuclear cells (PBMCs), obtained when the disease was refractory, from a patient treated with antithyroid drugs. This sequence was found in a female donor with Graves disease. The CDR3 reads CASSPSFDTRVWGYTF. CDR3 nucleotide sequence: TGTGCCAGCAGCCCGTCGTTTGATACTCGGGTGTGGGGCTACACCTTC.